This T cell receptor (beta chain) is drawn from a study of blood T cell repertoires in COVID-19. Looking at the study overall: The United States, Italy and Spain supplied acute and convalescent COVID-19 samples. PBMCs, B-cell-depleted T cells, or T cells were the source of the cDNA or gDNA that made up the material.

Per the original data handling: The authors estimated nucleated cell counts from reference gene primer amplification. This table comes from immunoSEQ multiplex PCR, and its TCRdb copy is limited to in-frame clones, with some not included. D and trimming were read from the DNA, whereas the V and J calls and clone size are those reported in that table. The sample yields under 200,000 clones, over 80% seen once. With V trimmed by 0 bases and J by 0 bases, 2 bases remained unmatched. The CDR3 is 15 amino acids. Germline CDR1 is MNHEY and CDR2 is SVGAGI. The receptor was isolated from a woman at least 80 years old with active or convalescent COVID-19. Material for sequencing was peripheral blood. The V and J genes are TRBV6-5 and TRBJ2-7; the match to TRBD1 covers 7 bases. The CDR3 nucleotides read TGTGCCAGCAGTTACTCGACAGGGACCTCCTACGAGCAGTACTTC. Translated: CASSYSTGTSYEQYF.